This T cell receptor (beta chain) was profiled in a study of shared clonotypes between healthy human individuals. Overall study context: Contributing individuals were two females and three males aged 18 to 49.

Libraries were prepared by immunoSEQ multiplex PCR; TCRdb keeps only in-frame clonotypes and omits some of them. Among under 2,000,000 clones, about 95% were seen once, and the ten largest hold more than 0.9%. The naive CD8 population came from CD45RO-negative cells selected for CCR7, without terminally differentiated effector memory CD45RA+ cells. Germline V CDR1 and CDR2: MGHRA, YSYEKL. Between the trimmed V and J ends, which lost 0 bases and 2 bases, there was a span of 16 bases. This CDR3 spans 17 amino acids. This clonotype originated in a man in his late teens or twenties in good health. The rearrangement joins TRBV4-1 to TRBJ1-2; D not resolved. The source material was naive CD8+ T cells sorted from blood. CDR3 region: CASSQDNRPNLNYGYTF. The CDR3 DNA reads TGCGCCAGCAGCCAAGATAACCGGCCAAACCTGAACTATGGCTACACCTTC.